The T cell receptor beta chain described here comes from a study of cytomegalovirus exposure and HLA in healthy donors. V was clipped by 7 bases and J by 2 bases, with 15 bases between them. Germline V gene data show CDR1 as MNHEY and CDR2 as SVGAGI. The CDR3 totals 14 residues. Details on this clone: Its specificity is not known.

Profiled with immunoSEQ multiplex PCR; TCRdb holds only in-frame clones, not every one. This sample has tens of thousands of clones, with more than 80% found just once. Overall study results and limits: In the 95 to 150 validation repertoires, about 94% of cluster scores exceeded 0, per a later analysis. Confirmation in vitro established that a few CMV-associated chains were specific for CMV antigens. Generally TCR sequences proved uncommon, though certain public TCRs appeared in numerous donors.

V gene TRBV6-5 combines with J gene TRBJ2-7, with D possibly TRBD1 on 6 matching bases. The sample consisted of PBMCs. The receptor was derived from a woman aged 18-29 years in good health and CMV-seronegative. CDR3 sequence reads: CASILDSYTYEQYF. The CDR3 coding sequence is TGTGCCAGCATATTGGACAGCTATACCTACGAGCAGTACTTC.